Each of the 32 T cell receptor gamma chains below was sequenced from the same sample in a study of gammadelta T cells in human blood. TCRdb re-called clones from the RT-PCR reads using CATT. The sample lists over a hundred gamma-chain clones; about 2.7% were seen once. The sample was Vgamma9Vdelta2 gamma-delta T cells from infant blood. These receptors were taken from a human donor.

This clone is large (0.1 to 1%) by share. A far larger clone is off by one base, so a read error is likely. V gene TRGV9 combines with J gene TRGJP. CDR1 is GITISATS, CDR2 ISYDGTV, per germline (reference sequence). The CDR3 extends over 16 amino acids. The V and J ends lost 3 bases and 3 bases, in that order; junction bases with no gene match: 2. CDR3 DNA: TGTGCCTTGTGGGAGATGCAAGAGTTGGGCAAAAAAATCAAGGTATTT. Protein product: CALWEMQELGKKIKVF.

This clone was found a few times. This DNA translates differently at residue 8 from the TCRdb protein, which is that of a much larger clone; a read error is likely, and the protein shown is the DNA's own translation. This rearrangement joins TRGV9 to TRGJP. The germline gives CDR1 GITISATS, CDR2 ISYDGTV (reference sequence). This CDR3 spans 16 amino acids. CDR3 protein: CALWEVQDLGKKIKVF. The CDR3, as DNA: TGTGCCTTGTGGGAGGTGCAAGACTTGGGCAAAAAAATCAAGGTATTT.

Note on this clone: This may stem from a read error, because a much larger clone lies one nucleotide away. This chain joins TRGV9 and TRGJP. Per germline, CDR1 GITISATS and CDR2 ISYDGTV (reference sequence). The CDR3 contains 14 residues. The CDR3 region has the DNA TGTGCCGTGTGGGAGGTGTTGGGCAAAAAAATCAAGGTATTT. Translation: CAVWEVLGKKIKVF.

Details on this clone: This may stem from a read error, because a much larger clone lies one nucleotide away. The DNA is left out, because the CDR3 cannot be placed on it with certainty; the CDR3 is given as TCRdb lists it. The J segment was not called; the V segment is TRGV9. The germline V gene encodes CDR1 GITISATS and CDR2 ISYDGTV (reference sequence). The CDR3 is 32 amino acids in total, end residues counted. The CDR3 loop is CALWEVRIIIRNALAVEQHLLSQVSIGRIQHF.

This clone was seen only a few times. Possible read error: a much larger clone is one base away. V gene TRGV9 combines with J gene TRGJP. No J gene was available from TCRdb, and it was assigned here by a germline match of the DNA. CDR1 and CDR2 (germline): GITISATS, ISYDGTV (reference sequence). This CDR3 is built from 15 residues. The CDR3 DNA reads TGTGCCTGGTGGGAGAAAGAGTTGGGCAAAAAAATCAAGGTATTT. As protein: CAWWEKELGKKIKVF.

Comment on this clone: The amino acid sequence in TCRdb belongs to a much larger clone and departs from this DNA's translation at residue 10, likely a sequencing read error; the sequence shown is translated from the DNA. The J gene is TRGJP, the V gene TRGV9. CDR3 length: 15 amino acids. Germline CDR1 GITISATS, CDR2 ISYDGTV (reference sequence). The CDR3 coding sequence is TGTGCCTTGTGGGAGGTGGGCTTGGGCAGAAAAATCAAGGTATTT. It codes for CALWEVGLGRKIKVF.

Concerning this clone itself: One base away lies a much larger clone, so this may be a sequencing read error. This chain links TRGV9 with TRGJ1 or TRGJ2. The J gene, left out of TCRdb, was set here by checking the DNA against germline. Per the germline V gene, CDR1 is GITISATS and CDR2 is ISYDGTV (reference sequence). Trimming cost V 1 base and J 10 bases; bases outside gene matches: 10. CDR3 length: 13 amino acids. DNA for the CDR3: TGTGCCTTGTGGGAGGTAGGGCCGAAGAAGAAACTCTTT. It translates to CALWEVGPKKKLF.

As regards this clone: A much more abundant neighbour one base away suggests this may be a read error. The chain couples TRGV9 to TRGJP. The J gene, missing from TCRdb, was assigned here through DNA to germline matching. The CDR3 covers 15 residues. The germline gives CDR1 GITISATS, CDR2 ISYDGTV (reference sequence). V lost 3 bases and J lost 7; bases outside the gene matches: 3. The CDR3 nucleotides read TGTGCCTTGTGGGAGCCGGAGTTGGGCAAAAAAATCAAGGTATTT. Its translation: CALWEPELGKKIKVF.

There are a few counts of this clone. The protein given by TCRdb reflects a much larger clone and differs at residue 4 from this DNA's translation, likely from a read error; the protein shown is the DNA's translation. V is TRGV10 and J is TRGJP1. TRGV10 is reported as an ORF; its role is uncertain. This CDR3 comprises 13 residues. V was clipped by 11 bases and J by 0 bases; unmatched bases: 4. DNA of the CDR3: TGTGCTGCGGGGGATACCACTGGTTGGTTCAAGATATTT. This gives the protein CAAGDTTGWFKIF.

This clone is large. This may stem from a read error, because a much larger clone lies one nucleotide away. Distinct nucleotide sequences in the sample also encode this CDR3. The rearrangement links TRGV9 to TRGJP. The CDR3 loop spans 17 amino acids. J was trimmed by 5 bases and V by 0 bases; bases with no gene match: 4. The germline gives CDR1 GITISATS, CDR2 ISYDGTV (reference sequence). The CDR3 is CALWEVREELGKKIKVF. The CDR3 DNA reads as TGTGCCTTGTGGGAGGTGAGGGAAGAGTTGGGCAAAAAAATCAAGGTATTT.

On this clone: A much larger clone lies a single base off, so this may be a read error. This chain links TRGV10 with TRGJ1 or TRGJ2. TRGV10 is treated as an ORF (open reading frame) with a function not yet certain. CDR3 length: 11 amino acids. Losses at the gene ends were 8 bases for V and 3 bases for J; bases not matched to a gene: 2. The DNA of the CDR3 is TGTGCTGCGTGGGGTTATTATAAGAAACTCTTT. Translation gives CAAWGYYKKLF.

The chain recombines TRGV9 with TRGJP. V trimming: 3 bases; J trimming: 10 bases; junction bases outside the gene matches: 0. The CDR3 totals 13 residues. Germline CDR1 is GITISATS and CDR2 is ISYDGTV (reference sequence). CDR3 DNA: TGTGCCTTGTGGGAGTTGGGCAAAAAAATCAAGGTATTT. Protein: CALWELGKKIKVF.

By frequency in the sample, this clone is large (0.1 to 1%). The gene calls are TRGV9 and TRGJP. J was trimmed by 7 bases and V by 0 bases; bases with no gene match: 6. The germline gives CDR1 GITISATS, CDR2 ISYDGTV (reference sequence). This CDR3 contains 17 residues. CDR3 protein: CALWEVHRELGKKIKVF. The CDR3 coding sequence is TGTGCCTTGTGGGAGGTGCACCGGGAGTTGGGCAAAAAAATCAAGGTATTT.

This clone has only a few counts. The TCRdb protein comes from a much larger clone and disagrees with this DNA's translation at residue 3, likely due to a read error; the protein given here is derived from the DNA. The chain carries TRGV9 and TRGJP. The germline CDR1 and CDR2 sequences are GITISATS and ISYDGTV (reference sequence). The CDR3 is 15 residues long. CDR3 sequence reads: CAWWEVGLGKKIKVF. CDR3 nucleotides: TGTGCCTGGTGGGAGGTGGGCTTGGGCAAAAAAATCAAGGTATTT.

There are a few counts of this clone. J is TRGJ1 or TRGJ2 and V is TRGV10. Assignment of the J gene here rests on matching the DNA to germline, because TCRdb gives none. TRGV10 is annotated as an ORF whose role is uncertain. The V and J ends lost 8 bases and 3 bases, in that order; junction bases with no gene match: 14. The CDR3 runs 15 residues. This CDR3 reads CAAWDEGAPYYKKLF. In DNA, the CDR3 is TGTGCTGCGTGGGATGAGGGGGCTCCTTATTATAAGAAACTCTTT.

This clone was seen a handful of times. TCRdb has a much larger clone's protein, which differs at residue 8 from the translation of this DNA, likely because of a read error; what is shown is the protein translated from the DNA. V and J are TRGV10 and TRGJP1. TRGV10 is an ORF; its function is uncertain. The CDR3 totals 16 residues. The V and J ends lost 8 bases and 4 bases, in that order; junction bases with no gene match: 14. The CDR3 DNA follows: TGTGCTGCGTGGGATTATATGAACCACACTGGTTGGTTCAAGATATTT. Protein sequence: CAAWDYMNHTGWFKIF.

Details on this clone: Possible read error: a much larger clone is one base away. The limits of the CDR3 on the DNA are not certain, so only TCRdb's listed CDR3 is given. Called V gene: TRGV9; the J gene was not called. Germline CDR1 reads GITISATS; CDR2 reads ISYDGTV (reference sequence). Counting both end residues, the CDR3 totals 32 amino acids. The CDR3: CAWWEVRIIIRNSLAVEQHLLSQVSIGRIQHF.

This clone was seen more than once but under ten times. A much more abundant neighbour one base away suggests this may be a read error. In the same sample, other DNA sequences code for this CDR3. V and J are TRGV10 and TRGJP1. TRGV10 is classed as an ORF, of uncertain function. J gave up 1 base and V 8 bases, and 5 bases lay outside the gene matches. The CDR3 has 14 residues. The DNA for the CDR3 is TGTGCTGCGTGGGATGGTACCACTGGTTGGTTCAAGATATTT. It encodes CAAWDGTTGWFKIF.

This clone rates as large. This likely reflects a read error, since a far larger clone is one base away. V is TRGV9 and J is TRGJP. No J segment appears in TCRdb, so it was assigned here by matching the sequence to germline. V lost 0 bases to trimming and J lost 5 bases; unmatched junction nucleotides: 1. The CDR3 is made up of 16 amino acids. Looked up from germline, CDR1 is GITISATS and CDR2 is ISYDGTV (reference sequence). The chain's CDR3 is CALWEVEELGKKIKVF. The CDR3 nucleotides read TGTGCCTTGTGGGAGGTGGAAGAGTTGGGCAAAAAAATCAAGGTATTT.

This clone was recorded a few times. With a much larger clone just one base away, this may be a read error. This same CDR3 is encoded by further DNA sequences in the sample. The chain has TRGV9 and TRGJP. This CDR3 has 15 residues. The ends lost 0 bases at V and 7 bases at J; junction bases unmatched: 0. The germline V gene encodes CDR1 GITISATS and CDR2 ISYDGTV (reference sequence). CDR3 in amino acids: CALWEVELGKKIKVF. CDR3 bases: TGTGCCTTGTGGGAGGTGGAGTTGGGCAAAAAAATCAAGGTATTT.

By share of the sample, this clone is large. The gene calls are TRGV9 and TRGJP. The V segment lost 2 bases and the J segment 4 bases; nucleotides outside the gene matches: 2. CDR3 length equals 16 residues. Germline assignment: CDR1 GITISATS and CDR2 ISYDGTV (reference sequence). CDR3 nucleotides: TGTGCCTTGTGGGAGGACCAAGAGTTGGGCAAAAAAATCAAGGTATTT. It is translated as CALWEDQELGKKIKVF.

This clone was counted only a few times. Being one base from a much bigger clone, this may be a read error. The chain joins TRGV9 to TRGJP. CDR1 is GITISATS, CDR2 ISYDGTV, per germline (reference sequence). The CDR3 runs 15 residues. The CDR3: CALGEVQLGKKIKVF. The CDR3 region has the DNA TGTGCCTTGGGGGAGGTGCAGTTGGGCAAAAAAATCAAGGTATTT.

This clone has only a few counts. The protein TCRdb lists belongs to a much larger clone and differs from this DNA's translation at residue 3, which points to a read error; the protein shown is made from the DNA. The V call is TRGV9, the J call TRGJP. The J gene is absent in TCRdb and was assigned here via DNA matching to germline. The CDR3 length is 15 residues. Germline V gives CDR1 GITISATS, CDR2 ISYDGTV (reference sequence). The CDR3 sequence is CAWWEPELGKKIKVF. The CDR3 nucleotides are TGTGCCTGGTGGGAGCCCGAGTTGGGCAAAAAAATCAAGGTATTT.

For this clone: The TCRdb protein, from a much larger clone, departs from this DNA's translation at residue 4, likely by read error; the protein shown derives from the DNA. The V gene is TRGV9, the J gene TRGJ1 or TRGJ2. The CDR3 totals 13 residues. Per the germline V gene, CDR1 is GITISATS and CDR2 is ISYDGTV (reference sequence). This CDR3 reads CALGEVGPNKKLF. As DNA, the CDR3 is TGTGCCTTGGGGGAGGTAGGGCCGAATAAGAAACTCTTT.

This clone is termed hyperexpanded. This chain connects TRGV10 to TRGJP1. Being an ORF, TRGV10 has a function that is uncertain. This CDR3 contains 12 residues. V lost 8 bases to trimming and J lost 6 bases; unmatched junction nucleotides: 4. The CDR3 sequence is CAAWDSGWFKIF. Written as DNA, the CDR3 is TGTGCTGCGTGGGATTCTGGTTGGTTCAAGATATTT.

By share of the sample, this clone is large. A read error may explain this, as a much larger clone is one base away. The rearrangement links TRGV9 to TRGJP. The CDR3 has 15 amino acids. The trim removed 4 bases at V and 4 bases at J, leaving 1 base unmatched. The V gene's germline CDR1 is GITISATS and CDR2 ISYDGTV (reference sequence). CDR3 nucleotides: TGTGCCTTGTGGGATCAAGAGTTGGGCAAAAAAATCAAGGTATTT. This gives the protein CALWDQELGKKIKVF.

A remark on this clone: A single base is all that separates this from a far larger clone, so a read error is likely. The J segment was not called; the V segment is TRGV9. This CDR3 is 14 amino acids long. Germline loops: CDR1 GITISATS, CDR2 ISYDGTV (reference sequence). In DNA, the CDR3 is TGTGCCTTGTGGGAGGTGTTGGGCAAAAAAATCGAGGTATTT. Protein product: CALWEVLGKKIEVF.

This clone is hyperexpanded in the sample. Given a much more abundant clone one base away, this may be a read error. This sample also contains other DNA sequences that code for the same CDR3. The rearrangement uses TRGV9 and TRGJP. CDR1 is GITISATS and CDR2 is ISYDGTV in the germline V gene (reference sequence). With V trimmed by 0 bases and J by 6 bases, 2 bases remained unmatched. This CDR3 spans 16 amino acids. The chain's CDR3 is CALWEVRELGKKIKVF. DNA of the CDR3: TGTGCCTTGTGGGAGGTGCGAGAGTTGGGCAAAAAAATCAAGGTATTT.

By share, this clone ranks as large. Since a far larger clone is one base different, this is likely a read error. The sample contains more than one DNA sequence encoding this CDR3. V gene TRGV9 combines with J gene TRGJP. Per the germline V gene, CDR1 is GITISATS and CDR2 is ISYDGTV (reference sequence). V shed 0 bases, J shed 7 bases, and the junction held 3 bases outside the gene matches. The CDR3 loop spans 16 amino acids. The CDR3 here is CALWEVQELGKKIKVF. The CDR3, as DNA: TGTGCCTTGTGGGAGGTGCAGGAGTTGGGCAAAAAAATCAAGGTATTT.

This clone is hyperexpanded within its sample. Other DNA variants within this sample encode the same CDR3. The rearrangement uses TRGV9 and TRGJP. Germline V gives CDR1 GITISATS, CDR2 ISYDGTV (reference sequence). The V segment lost 4 bases and the J segment 4 bases; nucleotides outside the gene matches: 1. CDR3 length equals 15 residues. The CDR3 nucleotides read TGTGCCTTGTGGGAACAAGAGTTGGGCAAAAAAATCAAGGTATTT. Translating it yields CALWEQELGKKIKVF.

This clone was counted a few times. With a much larger clone just one base away, this may be a read error. Other nucleotide sequences from this sample produce the same CDR3. V is TRGV10 and J is TRGJP1. TRGV10 is an ORF, with its function uncertain. The CDR3 has 14 amino acids. V dropped 12 bases and J dropped 0; count of bases not matched to a gene: 8. The CDR3 sequence: CAAWDHTTGWFKIF. CDR3 sequence (DNA): TGTGCTGCTTGGGATCATACCACTGGTTGGTTCAAGATATTT.

By share, this clone ranks as large. Other DNA variants within this sample encode the same CDR3. This chain links TRGV9 with TRGJ1 or TRGJ2. Germline V gives CDR1 GITISATS, CDR2 ISYDGTV (reference sequence). The length of the CDR3 is 12 residues. J lost 9 bases, V lost 1 base, and 6 bases had no gene match. CDR3: CALWEVLPKKLF. CDR3 nucleotides: TGTGCCTTGTGGGAGGTCCTACCTAAGAAACTCTTT.